Here is one TCR beta chain with its context. No cognate antigen has been identified for it. Base qualities are missing; no much larger clone stands one base away. Genomic DNA extracted from blood was used in amounts of roughly 240-500 ng for amplification of TRB repertoires. This sample was taken from a study of T and B cells in COVID-19 patients (dated by TCRdb to about 2020). A note on the overall study: Using TRB and IGH repertoire sequencing of peripheral blood, the study characterized adaptive immunity in COVID-19 patients who had active infection or had recovered. A recovered cohort included about 19 patients who provided some 22 samples, and most of these patients had mild to moderate COVID-19 treated on an outpatient basis. Patients in the recovered cohort had a median age of around 34 years, compared with around 63 years for patients in the active-infection cohort. In the active-infection cohort, about 65% of the roughly 20 patients were critically ill and required mechanical ventilation or ECMO. Of the 20 patients in the active-infection cohort, about 17 had comorbidities associated with unfavorable COVID-19 outcome. The repository of TCR and BCR sequences included about 69 time points from 37 patients, and more than 7.5 million TCR sequences were analysed. Two patients were in both the active and recovered cohorts because samples existed from active disease and from after recovery. An age-matched reference group of a few dozen healthy donors negative for COVID-19 antibodies was used as the comparison for repertoire analyses. Up to 9 follow-up blood samples were collected per patient, with some samples spanning different disease stages in the same individual.

Including the terminal cysteine and phenylalanine, the CDR3 comprises 16 residues. Here the CDR3 DNA is all that survives: 48 bases in frame from base 1. According to the germline V gene, CDR1 reads SGHTA and CDR2 reads FQGNSA. The V and J ends are trimmed by 5 bases and 0 bases, leaving 14 bases between them. On the study overall, not on this receptor specifically: The reported TCR clusters were stated to require prospective validation before clinical use. In patients with COVID-19, the usage of TRBV/TRBJ genes was reported to be strongly skewed. Specific T cell subsets (CD4+/Treg/CD8+) and sorted SARS-CoV-2-responsive or tetramer+ T cells had not yet been sequenced, and these experiments were ongoing. TRB repertoires were highly clonal in active COVID-19, whereas diversity and richness at recovery rose above healthy donor levels. The cohort was considered too small to assess HLA contributions to COVID-19 susceptibility or severity. Blood samples obtained from mildly ill patients during symptoms, as well as early samples obtained from severe cases, were available only in scarce numbers. The recovered cohort had 2,000 to 3,000 exclusive TCR clusters, including over 30 low-pGen clusters.

The sample was run on an Illumina MiSeq. Multiplex PCR with BIOMED2 TRB-A/B primer pools was used to amplify TRB rearrangements. Two consecutive PCRs added Illumina-compatible adapters and 7-nucleotide sample barcodes to the amplicons. All library PCRs used Phusion HS II polymerase. Amplicons were purified from gel with the NucleoSpin Gel and PCR Clean-up kit, quantified on Qubit, and pooled at 4 nM. Before Illumina next-generation sequencing, the quality of the amplicon pool was assessed on an Agilent 2100 Bioanalyzer. The source study handled its data this way. MiXCR 3.0.8 with the default MiXCR reference library was used to annotate TRB rearrangements. Sequences with fewer than 2 reads and non-productive reads were filtered out, and every unique CDR3 nucleotide sequence was treated as a single clone. Clonality, diversity, richness and V-J gene usage were calculated in R 3.5.1. GLIPH2 was used to cluster TCRs by CDR3 similarity, and OLGA was used to calculate generation probabilities. Only GLIPH2 clusters with at least four unique TCR clonotypes present in at least three individuals were retained. Using fastp trimming at Q25 and MiXCR clonotype assembly, TCRdb reanalyzed the public sequencing data and kept in-frame beta chains. Each entry is one CDR3 protein sequence, shown with its most common DNA and genes. The V and J calls were determined by TCRdb, not by the authors. The sample records around 6,400 distinct CDR3 sequences, roughly 26% of which are singletons. Roughly an eighth of the sample comes from the top ten.

The receptor chain draws on TRBV7-2 and TRBJ2-1; no confident D gene assignment can be made. The TCR originated in a human donor with active COVID-19. Sequences were obtained from blood. The nucleotides read TGTGCCAGCAGCCCCTCCGGCTCAAGCTCCTACAATGAGCAGTTCTTC. Translated, this is CASSPSGSSSYNEQFF.